This TCR beta chain was observed in a study of blood T cell repertoires in COVID-19. Overall study context: PBMCs, B-cell-depleted T cells, or T cells provided the cDNA or gDNA that made up the material.

As originally analysed: For nucleated cells, counts were estimated from reference gene primer amplification. The assay was immunoSEQ multiplex PCR, and TCRdb's table has in-frame clones only and misses some. V, J and clone size are taken as reported in that table, and D and trimming were inferred from the DNA itself. The sample has about 74,000 clones, 84% seen once. Trimming took 4 bases from V and 5 from J, leaving 6 bases between them. CDR1 SGHNT and CDR2 YYREEE come from the germline V gene (reference sequence). This CDR3 spans 12 amino acids. J is TRBJ2-2 and V is TRBV5-4; D unresolved. The TCR originated in an older man with acute or convalescent COVID-19. Sequencing was carried out using peripheral blood. Here the CDR3 reads CASSRVTGELFF. For the CDR3, the DNA is TGTGCCAGCAGCCGGGTTACCGGGGAGCTGTTTTTT.